This T cell receptor (beta chain) was recorded in a study of cytotoxic CD8 clonotypes in ibrutinib-treated CLL. CDR1 MNHEY and CDR2 SVGAGI come from the germline V gene. V was cut by 5 bases and J by 4 bases, with 11 bases left in between. The length of the CDR3 is 13 residues. Libraries were prepared by immunoSEQ multiplex PCR; TCRdb keeps only in-frame clonotypes and omits some of them. The sample lists 55,000 to 80,000 clones; around three fifths were seen once. Regarding this clone: Other nucleotide sequences from this sample produce the same CDR3.

The TCR originated in a human donor with chronic lymphocytic leukemia. This rearrangement joins TRBV6-5 to TRBJ1-2; tentatively, D is TRBD1 (5 bases). The material sequenced was PBMCs, taken after 12 months of ibrutinib treatment. DNA of the CDR3: TGTGCCAGCAGTCCTACAGGCTCCTATGGCTACACCTTC. Translated, it gives CASSPTGSYGYTF.